Following are 15 T cell receptor beta chains from one sample sequenced in a study of T cell changes during pregnancy in multiple sclerosis. Generated by immunoSEQ multiplex PCR, the TCRdb table keeps only in-frame clones and is missing some. The repertoire holds about 79,000 clones, about nine tenths seen once, with 0.47% in the top ten. Specimen: CD4+ T cells from peripheral blood mononuclear cells, collected in the second trimester of pregnancy. These receptors all come from a female donor with multiple sclerosis, enrolled in a pregnancy study.

This clone was detected once. The chain joins TRBV2 to TRBJ2-7; 8 bases match TRBD1. The CDR3 has 14 residues. V trimming: 6 bases; J trimming: 2 bases; junction bases outside the gene matches: 6. Per germline, CDR1 SNHLY and CDR2 FYNNEI. The chain's CDR3 is CASSVGTGTYEQYF. The CDR3 DNA sequence: TGTGCCAGCAGCGTGGGGACAGGTACCTACGAGCAGTACTTC.

V is TRBV28 and J is TRBJ2-4, with TRBD1 as a possible D gene (5 bases). The CDR3 runs to 16 residues. In germline, CDR1 is MDHEN, CDR2 SYDVKM. The V end was cut by 3 bases, the J end by 0 bases, with 12 bases between. The chain's CDR3 is CASSLIGHGAKNIQYF. Here the CDR3 DNA reads TGTGCCAGCAGTTTGATTGGACATGGAGCCAAAAACATTCAGTACTTC.

The chain is built from TRBV6-4 and TRBJ1-1; D unresolved. The CDR3 contains 14 residues. Germline V CDR1 and CDR2: MRHNA, SNTAGT. V lost 7 bases to trimming and J lost 4 bases, with 16 bases between them. DNA for the CDR3: TGTGCCAGCAAGGTGGCAGGAGGTTCCACTGAAGCTTTCTTT. Its protein is CASKVAGGSTEAFF.

The chain uses TRBV5-4 and TRBJ1-1; 7 bases align to TRBD1. The CDR3 is made up of 16 amino acids. Germline V lookup: CDR1 SGHNT, CDR2 YYREEE (reference sequence). V dropped 3 bases and J dropped 0; count of bases not matched to a gene: 8. Here the CDR3 reads CASSSNRGSMNTEAFF. CDR3 DNA: TGTGCCAGCAGCTCGAACAGGGGAAGCATGAACACTGAAGCTTTCTTT.

The gene calls are TRBV28 and TRBJ1-1, with D possibly being TRBD1 (5 bases). The V end lost 6 bases, the J end lost 1 base, and 12 bases lay between the germline ends. CDR1 MDHEN and CDR2 SYDVKM come from the germline V gene. CDR3 size: 14 residues. As DNA, the CDR3 is TGTGCCAGCAGGCCAGGGAATTCGAACACTGAAGCTTTCTTT. It specifies CASRPGNSNTEAFF.

This chain uses TRBV5-1 with TRBJ1-3, with 9 bases that match TRBD1. Trimming removed 3 bases from V and 4 bases from J; junction bases left unmatched: 5. The CDR3 is made up of 15 amino acids. In germline, CDR1 is SGHRS, CDR2 YFSETQ. CDR3 in amino acids: CASSSGTGSGNTIYF. The CDR3 region has the DNA TGCGCCAGCAGCTCCGGGACAGGGTCGGGAAACACCATATATTTT.

The chain couples TRBV15 to TRBJ2-5; 12 bases are shared with TRBD2. Germline CDR1 and CDR2: LNHNV and YYDKDF (reference sequence). The CDR3 runs to 16 residues. V shed 0 bases, J shed 4 bases, and the junction held 3 bases outside the gene matches. CDR3 sequence: CATSRDLAGGGETQYF. Here the CDR3 DNA reads TGTGCCACCAGCAGAGATCTAGCGGGGGGGGGAGAGACCCAGTACTTC.

The CDR3 region is CASSLQGLNNSPLHF. The CDR3, as DNA: TGTGCCAGCAGCTTACAGGGTCTCAATAATTCACCCCTCCACTTT. The chain carries TRBV6-6 and TRBJ1-6; weak D call: TRBD1 (6 bases). The germline V gene has CDR1 MNHNY and CDR2 SVGAGI (reference sequence). This CDR3 is built from 15 residues. Trimming left V 6 bases short and J 5 bases short, with 14 bases between.

The chain carries TRBV21-1 and TRBJ2-7; no DNA check was done on the table's D call, TRBD2. TRBV21-1 is listed as a pseudogene. The CDR3 spans 15 residues. The CDR3 sequence is CASNFPMGVGDEQYF. The CDR3, as DNA: TGTGCCAGCAACTTTCCAATGGGAGTAGGTGACGAGCAGTACTTC.

This chain links TRBV19 with TRBJ2-1, with 7 nucleotides matching TRBD2. Germline V gene sequence: CDR1 LNHDA, CDR2 SQIVND (reference sequence). The junction had 12 bases not matched to a gene; V was cut back by 3 bases and J by 4 bases. The CDR3 contains 17 residues. The CDR3 sequence: CASSIQTSYRQYNEQFF. CDR3 coding DNA: TGTGCCAGTAGTATTCAGACTAGCTATAGGCAATACAATGAGCAGTTCTTC.

V gene TRBV27 combines with J gene TRBJ1-6; 8 nucleotides match TRBD1. Unmatched junction bases numbered 11, after V lost 5 bases and J lost 8 bases. The CDR3 is made up of 16 amino acids. Germline V lookup: CDR1 MNHEY, CDR2 SMNVEV (reference sequence). The CDR3 is CASSLLDRVGDSPLHF. CDR3 coding DNA: TGTGCCAGCAGTCTACTGGACAGGGTCGGGGATTCACCCCTCCACTTT.

V is TRBV18 and J is TRBJ1-1; TRBD1 is a possible D gene (6 bases). The CDR3 loop spans 14 amino acids. Trimming removed 6 bases from V and 6 bases from J, with 17 bases in between. Germline CDR1 KGHSH, CDR2 LQKENI. The CDR3 DNA reads as TGTGCCAGCTCCCCAATTCGGGGGGCAGCTGAAGCTTTCTTT. Its translation: CASSPIRGAAEAFF.

The chain employs TRBV9 and TRBJ1-1; TRBD1 agrees at 8 bases. The CDR3 has 14 amino acids. V dropped 0 bases and J dropped 7; count of bases not matched to a gene: 5. Germline CDR1 SGDLS, CDR2 YYNGEE. The CDR3 here is CASSVVAGGGEAFF. The CDR3 bases are TGTGCCAGCAGCGTAGTGGCAGGGGGCGGTGAAGCTTTCTTT.

The chain carries TRBV19 and TRBJ2-3, with 9 nucleotides matching TRBD1. The trim removed 5 bases at V and 0 bases at J, leaving 6 bases unmatched. The CDR3 sequence is 16 residues long. Germline V gives CDR1 LNHDA, CDR2 SQIVND (reference sequence). CDR3 protein: CASSGRQGGSTDTQYF. In DNA, the CDR3 is TGTGCCAGTAGTGGCCGACAGGGGGGTAGCACAGATACGCAGTATTTT.

The rearrangement links TRBV2 to TRBJ2-7; TRBD1 might be the D (6 bases). V lost 9 bases and J lost 3, with 9 bases in between. Germline CDR1 and CDR2: SNHLY and FYNNEI. This CDR3 is built from 11 residues. The CDR3 sequence is CASGQYYEQYF. The CDR3, as DNA: TGTGCCAGTGGACAGTACTACGAGCAGTACTTC.